The T cell receptor beta chain described here comes from a study of cytomegalovirus exposure and HLA in healthy donors. This CDR3 contains 13 residues. Germline CDR1 reads GTSNPN; CDR2 reads SVGIG (reference sequence). J lost 7 bases, V lost 1 base, and 3 bases had no gene match. Generated by immunoSEQ multiplex PCR, the TCRdb table keeps only in-frame clones and is missing some. Here the sample spans about 330,000 clones, about nine tenths being singletons. Findings and limits, study-wide: With high specificity and sensitivity, the classifier reportedly diagnosed cytomegalovirus status. According to the study, around 160 TCR beta chains were cytomegalovirus-associated.

Of note for this clone: No antigen is known for it.

This sequence joins TRBV30 and TRBJ1-4; TRBD1 matches at 7 bases. This TCR derives from a woman in her 30s in good health and CMV-seropositive. Input material: PBMCs. This CDR3 is CAWSGGQAEKLFF. CDR3 nucleotides: TGTGCCTGGAGTGGAGGACAGGCTGAAAAACTGTTTTTT.